This T cell receptor (beta chain) derives from a study of a mutant IDH1 vaccine in newly diagnosed glioma. Study as a whole: Eight vaccinations went to patients in weeks 1, 3, 5, 7, 11, 15, 19, 23. In some groups vaccination began 4-6 weeks post-radiotherapy; others received it with temozolomide. Earlier treatment was radiotherapy, temozolomide, or both, with most getting both.

A word on this clone: Its antigen is not identified.

Study results and caveats: Immune responses induced by vaccination arose in under 95% of the patients.

The germline gives CDR1 ENHRY, CDR2 SYGVKD. The CDR3 extends over 14 amino acids. V shed 10 bases and J shed 5 bases, with 18 bases lying between them. The protocol was immunoSEQ multiplex PCR, while the TCRdb copy is restricted to in-frame clones and leaves out a portion. The table includes about 66,000 clones, under 85% detected once. Time point denoted: week 11, during vaccination. A 20-mer mutant IDH1 peptide at 300 ug was injected subcutaneously with topical imiquimod. Material: PBMCs, obtained from a glioma patient whose treatment included an IDH1 peptide vaccine. This TCR came from a man aged 25 to 40 with glioma. The chain carries TRBV10-3 and TRBJ1-3; D might be TRBD1 (6 bases). The CDR3 coding sequence is TGTGCCAGCGGGGACACTTTCCTGCGAAACACCATATATTTT. Its protein is CASGDTFLRNTIYF.